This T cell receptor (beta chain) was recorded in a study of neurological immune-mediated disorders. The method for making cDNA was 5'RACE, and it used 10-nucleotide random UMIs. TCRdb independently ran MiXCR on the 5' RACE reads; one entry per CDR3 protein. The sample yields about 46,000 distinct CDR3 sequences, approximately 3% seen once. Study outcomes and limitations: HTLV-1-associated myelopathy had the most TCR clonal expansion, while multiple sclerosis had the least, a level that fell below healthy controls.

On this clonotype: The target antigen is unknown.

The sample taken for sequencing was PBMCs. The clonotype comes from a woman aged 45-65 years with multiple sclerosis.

CDR3 protein: CASRGTGETGELFF. Written as DNA, the CDR3 is TGTGCCAGCAGGGGGACAGGGGAAACCGGGGAGCTGTTTTTT. The chain recombines TRBV9 with TRBJ2-2; TRBD1 matches 10 bases. V gave up 5 bases and J gave up 5 bases; unmatched junction bases: 3. The length of the CDR3 is 14 residues. Germline V CDR1 and CDR2: SGDLS, YYNGEE.